This T cell receptor (beta chain) comes out of a study of cytomegalovirus exposure and HLA in healthy donors. PCR amplification relied on 60 Vbeta primers (plus 13 Jbeta primers). Profiled with immunoSEQ multiplex PCR; TCRdb holds only in-frame clones, not every one. The sample carries 150,000 to 200,000 clones, approximately 85% recorded once. Looked up from germline, CDR1 is LGHNA and CDR2 is YNFKEQ. Trimming took off 1 base at V and 0 bases at J, with 10 bases between the two ends. The CDR3 contains 15 residues. Sequencing was done on a sample of PBMCs. The clonotype was recovered from a man in his late teens or twenties in good health and CMV-seronegative. The chain carries TRBV4-2 and TRBJ2-7; D may be TRBD2 (5 bases). CDR3 nucleotide sequence: TGTGCCAGCAGCCAAGTATCGGACTCCTCCTACGAGCAGTACTTC. It encodes CASSQVSDSSYEQYF.